The rows below give T cell receptor beta chains drawn from one sample of a study of T cell changes during pregnancy in multiple sclerosis. TCRdb keeps only in-frame clones here, not all; method: immunoSEQ multiplex PCR. The profile shows some 31,000 clones, around 90% of them singletons. The sample in question was CD4+ T cells from peripheral blood mononuclear cells, obtained in the second trimester of pregnancy. The receptors shown here come from a female donor in good health, enrolled as a control in a pregnancy study. CDR3s leave out the opening cysteine and the closing phenylalanine or tryptophan. The D gene is left open where the match is weak.

D: .
length: 10
J: TRBJ2-1
V: TRBV11-2
CDR3: ASSSSGSEQF

D: .
length: 12
J: TRBJ2-3
V: TRBV27
CDR3: ASSPTRLVDTQY

D: TRBD2
length: 16
J: TRBJ2-1
V: TRBV5-6
CDR3: ASSKTGTSGRLGNEQF

D: .
length: 11
J: TRBJ1-1
V: TRBV5-6
CDR3: ASSPGAYTEAF

D: TRBD1
length: 13
J: TRBJ1-5
V: TRBV5-8
CDR3: ASSSGQGANQPQH

D: TRBD1
length: 13
J: TRBJ1-2
V: TRBV6-4
CDR3: ASSDMGTGDSGYT

D: .
length: 13
J: TRBJ2-3
V: TRBV7-2
CDR3: ASSSGRGLQDTQY

D: .
length: 10
J: TRBJ2-5
V: TRBV12-5
CDR3: ASGPGGETQY

D: .
length: 13
J: TRBJ2-2
V: TRBV7-2
CDR3: ASSPTGRRTGELF

D: TRBD1
length: 14
J: TRBJ1-3
V: TRBV10-2
CDR3: ASSTGAPISGNTIY

D: TRBD1
length: 15
J: TRBJ1-1
V: TRBV19
CDR3: ASSIFGTGKGDTEAF

D: TRBD1
length: 11
J: TRBJ1-1
V: TRBV7-8
CDR3: ASSEGARTEAF

D: TRBD1
length: 17
J: TRBJ2-4
V: TRBV18
CDR3: ASSTSGTGGQGRLNIQY

D: TRBD1
length: 14
J: TRBJ1-2
V: TRBV9
CDR3: ASSLGGQGLAYGYT